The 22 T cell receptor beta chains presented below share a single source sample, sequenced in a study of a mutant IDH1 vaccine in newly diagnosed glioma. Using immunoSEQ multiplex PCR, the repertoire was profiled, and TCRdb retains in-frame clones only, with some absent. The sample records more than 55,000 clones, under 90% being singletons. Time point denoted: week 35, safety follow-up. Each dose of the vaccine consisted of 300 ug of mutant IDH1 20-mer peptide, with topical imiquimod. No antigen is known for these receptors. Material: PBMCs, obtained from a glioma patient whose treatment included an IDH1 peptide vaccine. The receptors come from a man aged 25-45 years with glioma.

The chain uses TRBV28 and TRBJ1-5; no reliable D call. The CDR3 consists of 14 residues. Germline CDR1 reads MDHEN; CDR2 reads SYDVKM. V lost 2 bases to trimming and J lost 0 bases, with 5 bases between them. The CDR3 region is CASSLGISNQPQHF. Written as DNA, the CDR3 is TGTGCCAGCAGTTTAGGCATTAGCAATCAGCCCCAGCATTTT.

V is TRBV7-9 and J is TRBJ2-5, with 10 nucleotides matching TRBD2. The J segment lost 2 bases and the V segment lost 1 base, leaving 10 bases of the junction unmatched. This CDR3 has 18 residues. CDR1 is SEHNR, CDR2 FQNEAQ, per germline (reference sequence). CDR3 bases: TGTGCCAGCAGCTTAGGTAGCGGGGGGATCGAGTCTCAAGAGACCCAGTACTTC. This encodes CASSLGSGGIESQETQYF.

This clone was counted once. This CDR3 is CASSFVPGSTSSGNTIYF. CDR3 bases: TGTGCCAGCAGCTTCGTCCCAGGCTCCACCAGCTCTGGAAACACCATATATTTT. The J gene is TRBJ1-3, the V gene TRBV5-6; D unresolved. Trimming took off 2 bases at V and 0 bases at J, with 18 bases between the two ends. The CDR3 is 18 residues long. Germline V lookup: CDR1 SGHDT, CDR2 YYEEEE.

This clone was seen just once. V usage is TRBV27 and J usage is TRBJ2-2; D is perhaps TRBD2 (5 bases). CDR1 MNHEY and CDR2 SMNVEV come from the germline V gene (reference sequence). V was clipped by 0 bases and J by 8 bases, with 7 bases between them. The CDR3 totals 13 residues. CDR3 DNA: TGTGCCAGCAGTTTATCTTGGAGGGGGGAGCTGTTTTTT. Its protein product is CASSLSWRGELFF.

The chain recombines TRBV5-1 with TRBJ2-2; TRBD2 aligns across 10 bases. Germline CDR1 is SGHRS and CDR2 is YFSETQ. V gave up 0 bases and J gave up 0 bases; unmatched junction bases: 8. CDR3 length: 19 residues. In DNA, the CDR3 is TGCGCCAGCAGCTTGGTCCGGCTAGCGGGGGCCTCGAACACCGGGGAGCTGTTTTTT. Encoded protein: CASSLVRLAGASNTGELFF.

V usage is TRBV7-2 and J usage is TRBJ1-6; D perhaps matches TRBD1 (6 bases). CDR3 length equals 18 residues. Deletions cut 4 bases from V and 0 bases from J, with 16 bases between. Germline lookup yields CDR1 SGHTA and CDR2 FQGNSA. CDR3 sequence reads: CASSSLNRAYSYNSPLHF. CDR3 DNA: TGTGCCAGCAGCTCCCTTAACAGGGCCTACTCCTATAATTCACCCCTCCACTTT.

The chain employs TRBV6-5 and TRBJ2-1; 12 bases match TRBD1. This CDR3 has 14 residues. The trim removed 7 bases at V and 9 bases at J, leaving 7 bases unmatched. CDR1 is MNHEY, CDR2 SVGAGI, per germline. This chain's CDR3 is CASNRDRGRGEQFF. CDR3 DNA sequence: TGTGCCAGCAACCGGGACAGGGGGCGCGGTGAGCAGTTCTTC.

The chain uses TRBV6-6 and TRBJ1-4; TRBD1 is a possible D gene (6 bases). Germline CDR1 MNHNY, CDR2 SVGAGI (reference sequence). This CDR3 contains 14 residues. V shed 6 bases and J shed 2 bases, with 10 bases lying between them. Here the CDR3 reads CASSRGGTNEKLFF. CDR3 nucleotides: TGTGCCAGCAGCCGGGGGGGCACTAATGAAAAACTGTTTTTT.

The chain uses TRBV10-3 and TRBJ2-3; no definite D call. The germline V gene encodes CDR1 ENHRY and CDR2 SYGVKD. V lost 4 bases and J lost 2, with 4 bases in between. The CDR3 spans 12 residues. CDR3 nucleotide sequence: TGTGCCATCAGTGCAAACACAGATACGCAGTATTTT. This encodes CAISANTDTQYF.

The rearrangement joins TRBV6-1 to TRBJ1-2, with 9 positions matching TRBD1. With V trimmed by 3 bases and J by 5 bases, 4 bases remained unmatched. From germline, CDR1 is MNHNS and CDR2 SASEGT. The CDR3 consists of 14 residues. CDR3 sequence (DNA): TGTGCCAGCAGTGAGGGGGACAGGGATTATGGCTACACCTTC. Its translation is CASSEGDRDYGYTF.

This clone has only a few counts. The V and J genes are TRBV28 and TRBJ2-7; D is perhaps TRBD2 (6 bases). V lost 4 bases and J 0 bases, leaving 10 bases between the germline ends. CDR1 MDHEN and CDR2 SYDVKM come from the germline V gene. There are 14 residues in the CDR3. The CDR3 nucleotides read TGTGCCAGCAGTTGGGGCGGGGACTCCTACGAGCAGTACTTC. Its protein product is CASSWGGDSYEQYF.

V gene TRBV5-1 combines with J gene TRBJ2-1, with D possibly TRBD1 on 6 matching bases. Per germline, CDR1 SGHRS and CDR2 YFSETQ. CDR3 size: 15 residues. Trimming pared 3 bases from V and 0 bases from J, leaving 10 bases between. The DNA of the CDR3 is TGCGCCAGCAGCTCCCAGGGGCCCTCCTACAATGAGCAGTTCTTC. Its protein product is CASSSQGPSYNEQFF.

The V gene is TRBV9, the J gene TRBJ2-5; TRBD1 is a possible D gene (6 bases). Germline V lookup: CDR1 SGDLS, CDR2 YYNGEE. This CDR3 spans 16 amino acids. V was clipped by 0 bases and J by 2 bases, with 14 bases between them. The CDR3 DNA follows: TGTGCCAGCAGCGTAGGAGTTGCAGGGGTACAAGAGACCCAGTACTTC. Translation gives CASSVGVAGVQETQYF. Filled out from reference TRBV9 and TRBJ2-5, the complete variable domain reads DSGVTQTPKHLITATGQRVTLRCSPRSGDLSVYWYQQSLDQGLQFLIQYYNGEERAKGNILERFSAQQFPDLHSELNLSSLELGDSALYFCASSVGVAGVQETQYFGPGTRLLVL.

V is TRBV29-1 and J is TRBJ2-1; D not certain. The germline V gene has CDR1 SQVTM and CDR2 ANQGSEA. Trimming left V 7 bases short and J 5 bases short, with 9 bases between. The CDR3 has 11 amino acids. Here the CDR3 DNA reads TGCAGCGCCACGGAGAACAATGAGCAGTTCTTC. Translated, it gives CSATENNEQFF.

The CDR3 DNA reads as TGCGCCAGCAGCCAACGGACAGGGGGTAGCTATGGCTACACCTTC. Its protein product is CASSQRTGGSYGYTF. The chain is built from TRBV4-1 and TRBJ1-2; 10 bases line up with TRBD1. The CDR3 is 15 amino acids. The V gene's germline CDR1 is MGHRA and CDR2 YSYEKL. Trimming removed 2 bases from V and 4 bases from J; junction bases left unmatched: 4.

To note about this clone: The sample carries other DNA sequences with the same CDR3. CDR3: CASSLLQTAAYEQYF. CDR3 DNA sequence: TGTGCCAGCAGCCTACTACAGACAGCGGCCTACGAGCAGTACTTC. V usage is TRBV2 and J usage is TRBJ2-7; D may match TRBD1 or TRBD2 (5 bases each). Per germline, CDR1 SNHLY and CDR2 FYNNEI. This CDR3 contains 15 residues. The V and J ends lost 6 bases and 2 bases respectively, with 17 bases between them.

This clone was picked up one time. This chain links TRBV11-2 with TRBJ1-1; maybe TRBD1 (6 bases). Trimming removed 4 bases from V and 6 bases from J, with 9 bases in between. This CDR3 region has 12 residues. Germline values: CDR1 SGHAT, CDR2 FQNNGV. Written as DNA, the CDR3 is TGTGCCAGCAGCTCCGGGGGCTCTGAAGCTTTCTTT. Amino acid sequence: CASSSGGSEAFF.

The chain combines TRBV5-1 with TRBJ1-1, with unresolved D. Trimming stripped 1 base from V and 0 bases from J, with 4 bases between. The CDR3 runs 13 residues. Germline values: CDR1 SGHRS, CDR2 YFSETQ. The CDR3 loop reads CASSLKVNTEAFF. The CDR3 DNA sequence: TGCGCCAGCAGCTTGAAAGTGAACACTGAAGCTTTCTTT.

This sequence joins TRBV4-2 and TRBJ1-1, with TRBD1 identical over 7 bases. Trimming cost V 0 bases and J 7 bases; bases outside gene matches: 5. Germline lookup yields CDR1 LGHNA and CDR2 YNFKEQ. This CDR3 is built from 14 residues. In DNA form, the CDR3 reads TGTGCCAGCAGCCAAGACCAGGGGGAAGGTGAAGCTTTCTTT. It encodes CASSQDQGEGEAFF.

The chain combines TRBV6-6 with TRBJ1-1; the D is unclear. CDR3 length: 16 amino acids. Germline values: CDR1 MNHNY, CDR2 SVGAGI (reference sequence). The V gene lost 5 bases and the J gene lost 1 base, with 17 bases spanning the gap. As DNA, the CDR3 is TGTGCCAGCAGTCGACCCCCCTACGGGTCGAACACTGAAGCTTTCTTT. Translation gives CASSRPPYGSNTEAFF.

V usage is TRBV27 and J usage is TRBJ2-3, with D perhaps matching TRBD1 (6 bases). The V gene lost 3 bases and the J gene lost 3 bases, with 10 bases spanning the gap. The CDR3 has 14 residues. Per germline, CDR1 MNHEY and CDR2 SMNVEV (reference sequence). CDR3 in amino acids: CASSLWQGTDTQYF. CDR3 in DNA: TGTGCCAGCAGTTTGTGGCAGGGGACAGATACGCAGTATTTT.

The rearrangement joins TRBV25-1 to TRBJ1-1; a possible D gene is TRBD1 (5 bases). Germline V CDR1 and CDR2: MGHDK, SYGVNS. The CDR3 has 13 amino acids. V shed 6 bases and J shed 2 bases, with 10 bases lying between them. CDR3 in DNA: TGTGCCAGCAGGGGGGACGGAAACACTGAAGCTTTCTTT. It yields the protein CASRGDGNTEAFF. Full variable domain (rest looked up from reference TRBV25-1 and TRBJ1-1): EADIYQTPRYLVIGTGKKITLECSQTMGHDKMYWYQQDPGMELHLIHYSYGVNSTEKGDLSSESTVSRIRTEHFPLTLESARPSHTSQYLCASRGDGNTEAFFGQGTRLTVV.